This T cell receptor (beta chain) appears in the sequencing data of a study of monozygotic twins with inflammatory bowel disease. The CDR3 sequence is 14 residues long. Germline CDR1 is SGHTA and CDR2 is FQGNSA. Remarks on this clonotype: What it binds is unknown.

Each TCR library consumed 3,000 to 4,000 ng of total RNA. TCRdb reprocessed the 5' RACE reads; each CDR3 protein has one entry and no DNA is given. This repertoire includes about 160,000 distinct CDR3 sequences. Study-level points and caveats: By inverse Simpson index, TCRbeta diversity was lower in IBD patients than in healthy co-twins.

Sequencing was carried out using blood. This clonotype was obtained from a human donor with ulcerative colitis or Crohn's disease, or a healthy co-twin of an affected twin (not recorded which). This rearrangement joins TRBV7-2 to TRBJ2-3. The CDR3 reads CASSLGSGPDTQYF.